A selection of T cell receptor beta chains follows, all from one sample in a study of Ad26.COV2.S vaccination and SARS-CoV-2 variants. TCRdb keeps only in-frame clones here, not all; method: immunoSEQ multiplex PCR. There are a few hundred thousand clones in the sample; about 88% occur only once, and 1.5% to 2% lies in the top ten. Source: peripheral blood, taken in a trial of Ad26.COV2.S vaccine versus placebo. All receptors come from a person between 18 and 65 years old who received the Ad26.COV2.S COVID-19 vaccine or a placebo. CDR3s include the opening cysteine and the closing phenylalanine or tryptophan. The D gene is left open where the match is weak. The listing skips clone size in some rows; elsewhere it reads once, few, many or a size class.

>13|.|.|TRBV3-1/TRBV3-2|TRBJ1-4
TGTGCCAGCAGCCGAGGGACCAATGAAAAACTGTTTTTT
CASSRGTNEKLFF
>14|TRBD2|.|TRBV10-3|TRBJ2-1
TGTGCCATCAGCGGACTAGCGGGAGTGAATGAGCAGTTCTTC
CAISGLAGVNEQFF
>16|TRBD2|.|TRBV6-2/TRBV6-3|TRBJ2-2
TGTGCCAGCAGTAGAGCGGGGGGAACTAACACCGGGGAGCTGTTTTTT
CASSRAGGTNTGELFF
>15|.|.|TRBV7-9|TRBJ2-2
TGTGCCAGCAGCTCTACTAGGCCCAACACCGGGGAGCTGTTTTTT
CASSSTRPNTGELFF
>13|TRBD1|.|TRBV30|TRBJ1-2
TGTGCCTGGAGTGAATCAGGGGGGGGTGGCTACACCTTC
CAWSESGGGGYTF
>13|.|few|TRBV10-3|TRBJ2-2
TGTGCCTCCGGGACCCCGAGTACCGGGGAGCTGTTTTTT
CASGTPSTGELFF
>12|TRBD2|.|TRBV12-3/TRBV12-4|TRBJ2-1
TGTGCCAGCACCATCGGGGGGAATGAGCAGTTCTTC
CASTIGGNEQFF
>14|TRBD1|.|TRBV28|TRBJ1-4
TGTGCCAGCAGTCCCGGGACAGTTGGTGAAAAACTGTTTTTT
CASSPGTVGEKLFF
>14|.|.|TRBV11-2|TRBJ1-6
TGTGCCAGCAGCCCCAACTCTAATCGTGCACCCCTCCACTTT
CASSPNSNRAPLHF
>11|.|.|TRBV6-1|TRBJ2-3
TGTGCCAGCAGTGATATAGATACGCAGTATTTT
CASSDIDTQYF
>16|TRBD2|.|TRBV5-4|TRBJ2-2
TGTGCCAGCAGCTTGTTAGTAGCGGGAACTACCGGGGAGCTGTTTTTT
CASSLLVAGTTGELFF
>13|.|.|TRBV9|TRBJ1-4
TGTGCCAGCAGCGGGGTAGGCAATGAAAAACTGTTTTTT
CASSGVGNEKLFF
>14|.|.|TRBV6-1|TRBJ1-6
TGTGCCAGCAGTGAACGGGCCGTAAATTCACCCCTCCACTTT
CASSERAVNSPLHF
>14|TRBD1|.|TRBV5-1|TRBJ1-1
TGCGCCAGCAGCCCGGGGACAGATGACACTGAAGCTTTCTTT
CASSPGTDDTEAFF
>15|.|few|TRBV4-1|TRBJ2-1
TGCGCCAGCAGCCAAGACGGGCAGGGCTACAATGAGCAGTTCTTC
CASSQDGQGYNEQFF
>15|.|.|TRBV6-5|TRBJ1-5
TGTGCCAGCAGCCCAGGCGCGCGGTTCAATCAGCCCCAGCATTTT
CASSPGARFNQPQHF
>16|.|.|TRBV6-5|TRBJ2-5
TGTGCCAGCAGTTACTCCACAGGGCCGGGGCAAGAGACCCAGTACTTC
CASSYSTGPGQETQYF
>14|TRBD1|once|TRBV25-1|TRBJ1-4
TGTGCCAGCAGTGAAGGGGACAGGGACGAAAAACTGTTTTTT
CASSEGDRDEKLFF
>13|TRBD1|.|TRBV7-2|TRBJ1-2
TGTGCCAGCAGCTTCGGGACAGTATATGGCTACACCTTC
CASSFGTVYGYTF
>16|.|.|TRBV4-2|TRBJ1-2
TGTGCCAGCAGCCAAGAAGGCAGGACCGTTAACTATGGCTACACCTTC
CASSQEGRTVNYGYTF
>16|.|once|TRBV5-1|TRBJ2-2
TGCGCCAGCAGCTTGGCCCTGGGAGGGGGCAACGGGGAGCTGTTTTTT
CASSLALGGGNGELFF
>14|TRBD2|.|TRBV6-5|TRBJ2-3
TGTGCCAGCAGGGGACTAGATCCCACAGATACGCAGTATTTT
CASRGLDPTDTQYF
>15|TRBD1|.|TRBV7-6|TRBJ2-2
TGTGCCAGCAGCTCAGGACAGGGCGGCACCGGGGAGCTGTTTTTT
CASSSGQGGTGELFF